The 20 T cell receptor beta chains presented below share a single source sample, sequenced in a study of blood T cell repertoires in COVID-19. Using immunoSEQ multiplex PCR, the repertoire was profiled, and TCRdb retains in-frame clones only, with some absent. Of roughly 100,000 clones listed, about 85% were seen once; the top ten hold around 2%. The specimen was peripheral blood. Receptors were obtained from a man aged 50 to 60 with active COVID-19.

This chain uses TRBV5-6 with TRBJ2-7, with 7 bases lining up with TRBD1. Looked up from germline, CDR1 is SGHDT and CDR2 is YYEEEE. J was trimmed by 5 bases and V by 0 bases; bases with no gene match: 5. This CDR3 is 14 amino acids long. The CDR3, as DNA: TGTGCCAGCAGCTTGGGACAGGGATCTAACGAGCAGTACTTC. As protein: CASSLGQGSNEQYF.

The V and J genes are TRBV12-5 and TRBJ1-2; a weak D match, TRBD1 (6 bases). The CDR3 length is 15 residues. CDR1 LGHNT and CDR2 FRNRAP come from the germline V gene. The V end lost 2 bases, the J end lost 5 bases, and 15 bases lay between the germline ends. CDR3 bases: TGTGCTAGTGGTTTGTTTCAGGGGTCTAGTTATGGCTACACCTTC. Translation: CASGLFQGSSYGYTF.

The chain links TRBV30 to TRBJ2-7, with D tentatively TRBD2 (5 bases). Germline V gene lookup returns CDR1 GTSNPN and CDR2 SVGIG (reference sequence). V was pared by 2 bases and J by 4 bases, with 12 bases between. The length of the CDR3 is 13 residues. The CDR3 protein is CAWSPRGGYEQYF. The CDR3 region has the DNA TGTGCCTGGAGTCCCCGAGGCGGGTACGAGCAGTACTTC.

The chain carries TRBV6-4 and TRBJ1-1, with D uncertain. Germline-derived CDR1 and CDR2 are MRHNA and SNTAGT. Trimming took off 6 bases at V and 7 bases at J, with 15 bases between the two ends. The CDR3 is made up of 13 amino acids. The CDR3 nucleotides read TGTGCCAGCAGGCGGGTGGGAGGCAGTGAAGCTTTCTTT. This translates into CASRRVGGSEAFF.

The CDR3 DNA reads as TGTGCCAGCAGTGGGAGTCTGGATGAGCAGTTCTTC. Its protein product is CASSGSLDEQFF. This chain joins TRBV25-1 and TRBJ2-1; D not certain. Germline V lookup: CDR1 MGHDK, CDR2 SYGVNS. V was trimmed by 4 bases and J by 8 bases, leaving 9 bases between them. The CDR3 is 12 residues long.

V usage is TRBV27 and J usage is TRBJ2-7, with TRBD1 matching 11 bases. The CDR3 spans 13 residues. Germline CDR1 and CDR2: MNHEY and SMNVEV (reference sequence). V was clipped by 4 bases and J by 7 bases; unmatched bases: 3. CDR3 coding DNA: TGTGCCAGCAGTTCGGACAGGGGGCATGAGCAGTACTTC. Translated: CASSSDRGHEQYF.

The CDR3 here is CASSLDNSYEQYF. CDR3 bases: TGTGCCAGCAGTTTGGACAACTCCTACGAGCAGTACTTC. The chain combines TRBV6-2 or TRBV6-3 with TRBJ2-7; a possible D gene is TRBD1 (5 bases). Germline CDR1 MNHEY, CDR2 SVGEGT. V gave up 4 bases and J gave up 0 bases, with 7 bases separating them. The CDR3 length is 13 residues.

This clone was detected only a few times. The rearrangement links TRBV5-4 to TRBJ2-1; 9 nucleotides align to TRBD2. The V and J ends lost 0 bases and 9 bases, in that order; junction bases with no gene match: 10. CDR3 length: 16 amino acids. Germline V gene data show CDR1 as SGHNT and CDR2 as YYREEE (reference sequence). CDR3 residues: CASSLGGAGGQSEQFF. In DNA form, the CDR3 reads TGTGCCAGCAGCTTGGGGGGAGCGGGGGGCCAGAGTGAGCAGTTCTTC.

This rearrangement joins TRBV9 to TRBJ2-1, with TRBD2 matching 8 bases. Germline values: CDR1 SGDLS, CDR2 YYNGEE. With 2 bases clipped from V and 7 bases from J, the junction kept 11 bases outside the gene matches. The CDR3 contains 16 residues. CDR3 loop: CASSVLSGGPGNEQFF. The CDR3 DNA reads TGTGCCAGCAGCGTTCTAAGCGGGGGCCCGGGGAATGAGCAGTTCTTC.

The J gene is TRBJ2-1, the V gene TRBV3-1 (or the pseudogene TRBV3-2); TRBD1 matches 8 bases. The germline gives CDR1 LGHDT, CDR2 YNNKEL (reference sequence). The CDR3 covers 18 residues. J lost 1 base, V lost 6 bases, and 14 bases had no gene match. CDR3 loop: CASSPRTGQYRSYNEQFF. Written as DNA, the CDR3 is TGTGCCAGCAGTCCTAGGACAGGGCAGTATAGGTCCTACAATGAGCAGTTCTTC.

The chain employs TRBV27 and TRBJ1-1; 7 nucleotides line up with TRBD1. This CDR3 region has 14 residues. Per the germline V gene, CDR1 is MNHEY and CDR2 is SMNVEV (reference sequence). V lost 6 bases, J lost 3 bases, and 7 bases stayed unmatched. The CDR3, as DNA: TGTGCCAGCAGGCTACAGGGGCGGTACACTGAAGCTTTCTTT. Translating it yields CASRLQGRYTEAFF.

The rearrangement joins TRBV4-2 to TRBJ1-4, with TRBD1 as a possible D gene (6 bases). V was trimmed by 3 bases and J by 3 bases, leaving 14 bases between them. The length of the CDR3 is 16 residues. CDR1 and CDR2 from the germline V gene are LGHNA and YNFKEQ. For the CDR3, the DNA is TGTGCCAGCAGCCATGATCCCAGGGGTTCTAATGAAAAACTGTTTTTT. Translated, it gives CASSHDPRGSNEKLFF.

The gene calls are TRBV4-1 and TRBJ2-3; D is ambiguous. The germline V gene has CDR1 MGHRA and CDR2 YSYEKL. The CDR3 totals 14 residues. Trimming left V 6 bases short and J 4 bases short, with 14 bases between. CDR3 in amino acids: CASRVAGSADTQYF. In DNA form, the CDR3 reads TGCGCCAGCAGGGTCGCCGGGTCGGCAGATACGCAGTATTTT.

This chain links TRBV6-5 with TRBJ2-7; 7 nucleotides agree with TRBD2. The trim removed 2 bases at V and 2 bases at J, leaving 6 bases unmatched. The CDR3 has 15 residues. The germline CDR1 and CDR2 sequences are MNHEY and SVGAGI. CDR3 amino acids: CASSYRTGGAYEQYF. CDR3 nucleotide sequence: TGTGCCAGCAGTTACCGGACGGGGGGTGCCTACGAGCAGTACTTC.

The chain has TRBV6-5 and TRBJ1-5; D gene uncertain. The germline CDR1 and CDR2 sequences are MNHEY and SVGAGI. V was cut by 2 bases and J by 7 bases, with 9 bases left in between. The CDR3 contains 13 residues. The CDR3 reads CASSYGFRQPQHF. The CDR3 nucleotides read TGTGCCAGCAGTTACGGGTTCAGGCAGCCCCAGCATTTT.

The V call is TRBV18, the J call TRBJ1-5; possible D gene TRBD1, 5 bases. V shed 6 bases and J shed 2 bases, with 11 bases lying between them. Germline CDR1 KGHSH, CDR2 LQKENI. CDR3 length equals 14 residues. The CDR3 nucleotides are TGTGCCAGCTCCGCAGTAGGGGGCAATCAGCCCCAGCATTTT. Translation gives CASSAVGGNQPQHF. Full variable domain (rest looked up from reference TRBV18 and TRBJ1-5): NAGVMQNPRHLVRRRGQEARLRCSPMKGHSHVYWYRQLPEEGLKFMVYLQKENIIDESGMPKERFSAEFPKEGPSILRIQQVVRGDSAAYFCASSAVGGNQPQHFGDGTRLSIL.

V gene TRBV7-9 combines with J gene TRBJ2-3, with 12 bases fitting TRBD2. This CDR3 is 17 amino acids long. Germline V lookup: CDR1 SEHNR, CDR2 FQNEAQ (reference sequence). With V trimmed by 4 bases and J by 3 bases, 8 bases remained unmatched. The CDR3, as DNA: TGTGCCAGCAGCTCCTACCGACTAGCGGGGGATACAGATACGCAGTATTTT. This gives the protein CASSSYRLAGDTDTQYF. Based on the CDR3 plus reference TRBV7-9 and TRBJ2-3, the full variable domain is DTGVSQNPRHKITKRGQNVTFRCDPISEHNRLYWYRQTLGQGPEFLTYFQNEAQLEKSRLLSDRFSAERPKGSFSTLEIQRTEQGDSAMYLCASSSYRLAGDTDTQYFGPGTRLTVL.

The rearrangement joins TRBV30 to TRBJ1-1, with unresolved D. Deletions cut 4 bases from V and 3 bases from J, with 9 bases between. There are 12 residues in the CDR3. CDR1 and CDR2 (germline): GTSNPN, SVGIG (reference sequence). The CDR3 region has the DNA TGTGCCTGGAATAGTCGGGACACTGAAGCTTTCTTT. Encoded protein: CAWNSRDTEAFF.

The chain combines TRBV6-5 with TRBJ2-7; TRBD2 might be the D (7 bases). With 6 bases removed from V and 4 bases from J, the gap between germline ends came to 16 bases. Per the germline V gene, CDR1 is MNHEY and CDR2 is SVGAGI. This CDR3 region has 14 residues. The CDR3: CASSPGGQGYEQYF. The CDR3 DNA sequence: TGTGCCAGCAGCCCCGGGGGGCAGGGGTACGAGCAGTACTTC.

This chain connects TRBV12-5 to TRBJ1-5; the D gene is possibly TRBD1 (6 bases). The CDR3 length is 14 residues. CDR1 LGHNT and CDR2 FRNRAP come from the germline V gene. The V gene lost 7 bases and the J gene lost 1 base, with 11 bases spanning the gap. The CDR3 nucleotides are TGTGCTAGTGCTCTAGGACAGAGCAATCAGCCCCAGCATTTT. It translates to CASALGQSNQPQHF.